What follows describes a single T cell receptor beta chain. These data are taken from a study of blood T cell repertoires in COVID-19. Across the study: The cDNA or gDNA used as material had been derived from T cells, B-cell-depleted T cells, or PBMCs.

The CDR3 is 14 amino acids. The trim removed 5 bases at V and 5 bases at J, leaving 7 bases unmatched. Looked up from germline, CDR1 is SGHNT and CDR2 is YENEEA. Authors' analysis steps: Counts of nucleated cells, estimated from reference gene primer amplification, were obtained. Profiled with immunoSEQ multiplex PCR; TCRdb holds only in-frame clones, not every one. V and J calls and clone size follow that table, whereas D and trimming were derived from the DNA. Here the sample spans some 100,000 clones, almost 80% being singletons. The sequence came from a human donor in a cohort sampled during active COVID-19. The gene calls are TRBV11-3 and TRBJ1-1; 8 bases match TRBD1. The sequenced material came from peripheral blood. The CDR3 coding sequence is TGTGCCAGCAGCACCTCAGGGGGCCAGACTGAAGCTTTCTTT. Amino acid sequence: CASSTSGGQTEAFF.